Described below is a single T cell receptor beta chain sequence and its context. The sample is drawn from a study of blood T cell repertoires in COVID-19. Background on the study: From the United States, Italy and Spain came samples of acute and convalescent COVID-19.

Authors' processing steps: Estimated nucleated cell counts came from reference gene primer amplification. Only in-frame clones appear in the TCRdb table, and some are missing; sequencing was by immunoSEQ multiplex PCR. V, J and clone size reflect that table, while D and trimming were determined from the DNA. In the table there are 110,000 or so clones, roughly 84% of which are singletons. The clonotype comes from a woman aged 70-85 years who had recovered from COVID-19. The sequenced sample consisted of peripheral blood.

As DNA, the CDR3 is TGTGCCAGCACCGATTTTAGGGGAGGACCCGGCAACACTGAAGCTTTCTTT. This encodes CASTDFRGGPGNTEAFF. This chain connects TRBV7-6 to TRBJ1-1; maybe TRBD1 (5 bases). Trimming left V 7 bases short and J 2 bases short, with 23 bases between. The CDR3 length is 17 residues. Germline V CDR1 and CDR2: SGHVS, FNYEAQ.